The 25 T cell receptor beta chains given below trace back to one sample, sequenced in a study of response to subunit inactivated influenza vaccine. TCRdb reanalysed the RT-PCR reads using MiXCR and keeps one entry per CDR3 protein. The sample has about 500,000 distinct CDR3 sequences, 15% to 20% seen once. The material was CD4+ T cells sorted from PBMCs, obtained approximately 25 months after vaccination. Source of these receptors: a man between 50 and 69 years old who received an inactivated influenza vaccine.

The V call is TRBV12-3 or TRBV12-4, the J call TRBJ2-2; 7 positions match TRBD1. With 7 bases clipped from V and 8 bases from J, the junction kept 7 bases outside the gene matches. This CDR3 is built from 13 residues. The CDR3 reads CASTPTGTGELFF. The CDR3 bases are TGTGCCAGCACCCCGACAGGGACAGGGGAGCTGTTTTTT.

This clonotype was seen many times. The chain recombines TRBV5-1 with TRBJ2-1; D is possibly TRBD2 (6 bases). The CDR3 has 15 amino acids. The V and J ends lost 1 base and 2 bases respectively, with 10 bases between them. In germline, CDR1 is SGHRS, CDR2 YFSETQ. CDR3 nucleotides: TGCGCCAGCAGCTTGATGGGGGGACCCTACAATGAGCAGTTCTTC. Protein: CASSLMGGPYNEQFF.

This clonotype was counted a few times. This sequence joins TRBV20-1 and TRBJ2-2; D is uncertain. Germline V lookup: CDR1 DFQATT, CDR2 SNEGSKA (reference sequence). Trimming stripped 6 bases from V and 3 bases from J, with 14 bases between. The CDR3 covers 14 residues. The CDR3 reads CSAQPTSDTGELFF. The DNA of the CDR3 is TGCAGTGCCCAGCCGACGAGCGACACCGGGGAGCTGTTTTTT.

The V gene is TRBV24-1, the J gene TRBJ2-7; the D gene is possibly TRBD1 (5 bases). V was cut by 2 bases and J by 2 bases, with 12 bases left in between. The CDR3 totals 15 residues. Germline V lookup: CDR1 KGHDR, CDR2 SFDVKD. CDR3 in DNA: TGTGCCACCAGTGATTCTGGCAGGGCACCCTACGAGCAGTACTTC. It translates to CATSDSGRAPYEQYF.

This clonotype came up a few times. The J gene is TRBJ2-1, the V gene TRBV5-1, with 8 bases that match TRBD1. Unmatched junction bases numbered 7, after V lost 0 bases and J lost 8 bases. The CDR3 totals 15 residues. Germline CDR1 and CDR2: SGHRS and YFSETQ. The CDR3 DNA follows: TGCGCCAGCAGCTTGGTCGGCAGGGGGCACGATGAGCAGTTCTTC. Translating it yields CASSLVGRGHDEQFF.

This clonotype was seen more than once but under ten times. This chain joins TRBV7-9 and TRBJ1-2; no firm D call. CDR3 length equals 14 residues. Trimming took 3 bases from V and 0 from J, leaving 8 bases between them. Germline CDR1 SEHNR, CDR2 FQNEAQ (reference sequence). The CDR3 DNA follows: TGTGCCAGCAGCTTTTCGGAGTCTAACTATGGCTACACCTTC. Protein sequence: CASSFSESNYGYTF.

The rearrangement uses TRBV5-1 and TRBJ1-1; unclear D gene. Looked up from germline, CDR1 is SGHRS and CDR2 is YFSETQ. Trimming took off 8 bases at V and 0 bases at J, with 14 bases between the two ends. The CDR3 has 14 amino acids. CDR3 DNA sequence: TGCGCCAGTTCCCCCATGGGTTTGAACACTGAAGCTTTCTTT. Translated: CASSPMGLNTEAFF.

The rearrangement joins TRBV29-1 to TRBJ2-7; TRBD1 might be the D (6 bases). Trimming left V 6 bases short and J 0 bases short, with 15 bases between. This CDR3 is built from 14 residues. CDR1 is SQVTM, CDR2 ANQGSEA, per germline. In DNA, the CDR3 is TGCAGCGTCCGTACAGGGATTTACTCCTACGAGCAGTACTTC. It codes for CSVRTGIYSYEQYF.

The table lists this clonotype with a few counts. CDR3 in DNA: TGTGCCAGCAGCTCCTGGGGAGGGGCTAGCGAAAAACTGTTTTTT. Its protein product is CASSSWGGASEKLFF. This sequence joins TRBV9 and TRBJ1-4; maybe TRBD1 (5 bases). Germline V gene data show CDR1 as SGDLS and CDR2 as YYNGEE. Trimming cost V 4 bases and J 8 bases, with 18 bases left between them. The CDR3 length is 15 residues.

The CDR3 DNA reads as TGCAGTGCCCCGGCCAACAGAGCCCCCAATGAGCAGTTCTTC. Protein: CSAPANRAPNEQFF. The chain has TRBV20-1 and TRBJ2-1; D is uncertain. V lost 6 bases and J 6 bases, leaving 18 bases between the germline ends. This CDR3 spans 14 amino acids. Germline CDR1 reads DFQATT; CDR2 reads SNEGSKA (reference sequence).

In its sample, this clonotype was seen a few times. CDR3 sequence (DNA): TGTGCCAGCAGCCTTCGGGACATCGGTAACACCGGGGAGCTGTTTTTT. Translation: CASSLRDIGNTGELFF. V usage is TRBV11-2 and J usage is TRBJ2-2; weak D call: TRBD1 (6 bases). The CDR3 loop spans 16 amino acids. Germline CDR1 and CDR2: SGHAT and FQNNGV. V was pared by 5 bases and J by 2 bases, with 15 bases between. The full variable domain, rest sourced from reference TRBV11-2 and TRBJ2-2, is EAGVAQSPRYKIIEKRQSVAFWCNPISGHATLYWYQQILGQGPKLLIQFQNNGVVDDSQLPKDRFSAERLKGVDSTLKIQPAKLEDSAVYLCASSLRDIGNTGELFFGEGSRLTVL.

The chain links TRBV4-1 to TRBJ2-1; TRBD2 agrees at 14 bases. Trimming cost V 4 bases and J 7 bases; bases outside gene matches: 21. The CDR3 sequence is 21 residues long. Germline CDR1 is MGHRA and CDR2 is YSYEKL. DNA of the CDR3: TGCGCCAGCAGCCGACAACTCGCGGAGGGACTAGCGGGAGTATTTTATAATGAGCAGTTCTTC. Amino acid sequence: CASSRQLAEGLAGVFYNEQFF.

In this sample, this clonotype turned up a few times. The germline gene is not matched at one end of the junction; a read error may be the cause. CDR3 protein: CASSLRGGSRDTQYF. CDR3 DNA: TGTGCCAGCAGCTTACGTGGCGGGAGCAGAGATACGCAGTATTTT. The chain joins TRBV7-3 to TRBJ2-3; 7 bases map to TRBD2. CDR1 is SGHTA and CDR2 is FQGTGA in the germline V gene. The CDR3 is 15 residues long.

The rearrangement links TRBV5-1 to TRBJ2-3; 7 positions agree with TRBD1. The CDR3 sequence is 16 residues long. V dropped 4 bases and J dropped 3; count of bases not matched to a gene: 11. Per germline, CDR1 SGHRS and CDR2 YFSETQ. The CDR3 region is CASSPAKQGWTDTQYF. CDR3 DNA: TGCGCCAGCAGCCCCGCCAAACAGGGGTGGACAGATACGCAGTATTTT.

The chain combines TRBV2 with TRBJ2-4; possible D gene TRBD1, 6 bases. This CDR3 is built from 15 residues. The germline gives CDR1 SNHLY, CDR2 FYNNEI. Deletions cut 8 bases from V and 4 bases from J, with 18 bases between. The CDR3 DNA sequence: TGTGCCAGCGCCCGTGAACTGGGGGCTAAAAACATTCAGTACTTC. Translated: CASARELGAKNIQYF.

The chain uses TRBV10-3 and TRBJ2-7, with D unclear. Per germline, CDR1 ENHRY and CDR2 SYGVKD. With 8 bases removed from V and 1 base from J, the gap between germline ends came to 9 bases. The CDR3 is made up of 12 amino acids. The CDR3, as DNA: TGTGCCATCTGTTCCGCGTCCTACGAGCAGTACTTC. Amino acids: CAICSASYEQYF.

The rearrangement joins TRBV5-4 to TRBJ2-7; 12 positions agree with TRBD2. Germline V gene sequence: CDR1 SGHNT, CDR2 YYREEE (reference sequence). V trimming: 0 bases; J trimming: 4 bases; junction bases outside the gene matches: 14. The CDR3 is 19 residues long. CDR3 coding DNA: TGTGCCAGCAGCTTGGCCGCGTTTAGTTCTAGCGGGAGGGTTTACGAGCAGTACTTC. Translation: CASSLAAFSSSGRVYEQYF.

This clonotype showed up just a few times. The rearrangement links TRBV20-1 to TRBJ2-3, with 10 bases lining up with TRBD2. The junction had 18 bases not matched to a gene; V was cut back by 6 bases and J by 6 bases. Germline assignment: CDR1 DFQATT and CDR2 SNEGSKA (reference sequence). CDR3 size: 17 residues. CDR3 protein: CSARNPLASGGADTQYF. The CDR3 DNA follows: TGCAGTGCCCGAAATCCGTTAGCTAGCGGGGGCGCGGATACGCAGTATTTT.

The chain has TRBV20-1 and TRBJ2-3, with 7 bases that match TRBD2. The CDR3 spans 17 residues. Germline V CDR1 and CDR2: DFQATT, SNEGSKA (reference sequence). The trim removed 1 base at V and 0 bases at J, leaving 10 bases unmatched. CDR3 residues: CSARVLRTSSSTDTQYF. The DNA of the CDR3 is TGCAGTGCTAGAGTCCTGAGGACTAGTTCAAGCACAGATACGCAGTATTTT.

This clonotype came up a few times. The CDR3 loop reads CASSLRTSGGVYEQYF. The CDR3, as DNA: TGTGCCAGCAGCTTAAGGACTAGCGGGGGCGTCTACGAGCAGTACTTC. This chain joins TRBV11-2 and TRBJ2-7; 13 bases fit TRBD2. The germline CDR1 and CDR2 sequences are SGHAT and FQNNGV. The CDR3 loop spans 16 amino acids. The J segment lost 3 bases and the V segment lost 2 bases, leaving 4 bases of the junction unmatched.

This clonotype was observed a few times. The V call is TRBV4-3, the J call TRBJ2-1, with D unclear. With 5 bases removed from V and 0 bases from J, the gap between germline ends came to 11 bases. The CDR3 has 15 residues. The germline V gene encodes CDR1 LGHNA and CDR2 YSLEER. The chain's CDR3 is CASSSELSSYNEQFF. CDR3 sequence (DNA): TGCGCCAGCAGCTCGGAGTTGAGCTCCTACAATGAGCAGTTCTTC.

In its sample, this clonotype was seen a few times. This sequence joins TRBV7-8 and TRBJ2-7; no firm D call. Germline assignment: CDR1 SGHVS and CDR2 FQNEAQ. There are 18 residues in the CDR3. Trimming stripped 1 base from V and 0 bases from J, with 19 bases between. The CDR3 is CASSLVGRPLPSSYEQYF. In DNA form, the CDR3 reads TGTGCCAGCAGCTTAGTAGGACGGCCTCTACCGAGCTCCTACGAGCAGTACTTC.

This clonotype has only a few counts. The genes are TRBV7-2 and TRBJ1-5; TRBD1 aligns across 7 bases. The CDR3 runs to 15 residues. Trimming cost V 5 bases and J 0 bases; bases outside gene matches: 4. Germline CDR1 and CDR2: SGHTA and FQGNSA. In DNA, the CDR3 is TGTGCCAGCAGCGAAGACAGGGTTAGCAATCAGCCCCAGCATTTT. It yields the protein CASSEDRVSNQPQHF.

V gene TRBV12-3 or TRBV12-4 combines with J gene TRBJ2-1, with TRBD2 matching 7 bases. CDR3 size: 14 residues. Trimming at V came to 6 bases and at J to 5 bases, leaving 7 bases not matched to a gene. The CDR3 reads CASSTRDYNNEQFF. The DNA for the CDR3 is TGTGCCAGCAGCACCCGGGACTACAACAATGAGCAGTTCTTC.

The V gene is TRBV29-1, the J gene TRBJ2-7, with 12 bases identical to TRBD2. Germline V CDR1 and CDR2: SQVTM, ANQGSEA. With V trimmed by 5 bases and J by 1 base, 0 bases remained unmatched. The CDR3 covers 13 residues. The CDR3 reads CSVLAGGSYEQYF. The CDR3 nucleotides are TGCAGCGTTCTAGCGGGAGGGTCCTACGAGCAGTACTTC.